Listed below are T cell receptor beta chains from one sample, sequenced in a study of siplizumab effects on memory and regulatory T cells. The data were produced by immunoSEQ multiplex PCR, yet TCRdb's version contains in-frame clones alone and is incomplete. The repertoire holds nearly 85,000 clones, with 87% as singletons. The sequenced sample consisted of Tregs sorted from blood. Source of these receptors: a human donor in good health. Both conserved end residues are part of each CDR3. Fields, in order: V gene, D gene, J gene, clone size, CDR3 DNA, CDR3 protein. The D gene is left open where the match is weak. Rows may omit the clone size; those that give it use once, few, many or a size class.

V gene: TRBV21-1; D gene: .; J gene: TRBJ2-1; clone size: .; CDR3 DNA: TGTGCCAGCAGCAAAGGGTCAGGGGGGCTCTCCTACAATGAGCAGTTCTTC; CDR3 protein: CASSKGSGGLSYNEQFF
V gene: TRBV10-3; D gene: .; J gene: TRBJ2-2; clone size: once; CDR3 DNA: TGTGCCATCAGTGAGTCGAGCGGGGAGCTGTTTTTT; CDR3 protein: CAISESSGELFF
V gene: TRBV6-5; D gene: TRBD1; J gene: TRBJ2-7; clone size: .; CDR3 DNA: TGTGCCAGCGGACAGGGGGGATACGAGCAGTACTTC; CDR3 protein: CASGQGGYEQYF
V gene: TRBV11-2; D gene: .; J gene: TRBJ1-3; clone size: few; CDR3 DNA: TGTGCCAGCAGCTTAGCGTTCTCTGGAAACACCATATATTTT; CDR3 protein: CASSLAFSGNTIYF
V gene: TRBV29-1; D gene: .; J gene: TRBJ2-5; clone size: .; CDR3 DNA: TGCAGCGTTGAAGTTCACGCGTACCTACAAGAGACCCAGTACTTC; CDR3 protein: CSVEVHAYLQETQYF
V gene: TRBV25-1; D gene: TRBD1; J gene: TRBJ1-2; clone size: .; CDR3 DNA: TGTGCCAGCAGGACAGGGAGCGGCTACACCTTC; CDR3 protein: CASRTGSGYTF
V gene: TRBV15; D gene: TRBD1; J gene: TRBJ1-1; clone size: .; CDR3 DNA: TGTGCCACCAGCAGACTGACAGGGGACACTGAAGCTTTCTTT; CDR3 protein: CATSRLTGDTEAFF
V gene: TRBV7-9; D gene: TRBD2; J gene: TRBJ2-7; clone size: .; CDR3 DNA: TGTGCCAGCAGCTCCAAGACTGGGACTAGCTGGCTGTACGAGCAGTACTTC; CDR3 protein: CASSSKTGTSWLYEQYF
V gene: TRBV11-2; D gene: TRBD2; J gene: TRBJ2-2; clone size: .; CDR3 DNA: TGTGCCAGCAGCTCGGGACTAGCGGGCGGGGAGCTGTTTTTT; CDR3 protein: CASSSGLAGGELFF
V gene: TRBV6-5; D gene: TRBD2; J gene: TRBJ2-1; clone size: .; CDR3 DNA: TGTGCCACGACCTTTAAAGCGGGGGGTAAAGGTGAGCAGTTCTTC; CDR3 protein: CATTFKAGGKGEQFF
V gene: TRBV6-5; D gene: .; J gene: TRBJ2-7; clone size: .; CDR3 DNA: TGTGCCAGCAGTGGCGACAGGTACGAGCAGTACTTC; CDR3 protein: CASSGDRYEQYF
V gene: TRBV6-5; D gene: .; J gene: TRBJ1-4; clone size: .; CDR3 DNA: TGTGCCAGCAGTTACAGGGGAGGTGAAAAACTGTTTTTT; CDR3 protein: CASSYRGGEKLFF
V gene: TRBV27; D gene: TRBD2; J gene: TRBJ2-7; clone size: .; CDR3 DNA: TGTGCCAGCAGTATTTCTAGCGGGGCCTCCTACGAGCAGTACTTC; CDR3 protein: CASSISSGASYEQYF
V gene: TRBV7-6; D gene: TRBD2; J gene: TRBJ2-5; clone size: .; CDR3 DNA: TGTGCCAGCAGCCAAGGACTAGCGGTTCCAGAGACCCAGTACTTC; CDR3 protein: CASSQGLAVPETQYF
V gene: TRBV6-5; D gene: .; J gene: TRBJ1-3; clone size: .; CDR3 DNA: TGTGCCAGCAGTTACGGGGCAGGGTTTGGAAACACCATATATTTT; CDR3 protein: CASSYGAGFGNTIYF
V gene: TRBV18; D gene: .; J gene: TRBJ2-2; clone size: .; CDR3 DNA: TGTGCCAGCTCACCATACACCGGGGAGCTGTTTTTT; CDR3 protein: CASSPYTGELFF
V gene: TRBV25-1; D gene: .; J gene: TRBJ1-5; clone size: .; CDR3 DNA: TGTGCCAGCAGACCCTCTTTGGGGAATTATCAGCCCCAGCATTTT; CDR3 protein: CASRPSLGNYQPQHF
V gene: TRBV2; D gene: .; J gene: TRBJ2-7; clone size: .; CDR3 DNA: TGTGCCAGCAGTGAATGGTGGAGGGAGGCCTACGAGCAGTACTTC; CDR3 protein: CASSEWWREAYEQYF
V gene: TRBV6-6; D gene: TRBD2; J gene: TRBJ2-1; clone size: .; CDR3 DNA: TGTGCCAGCAGACGTCTAGCGGGGGGTCCCCGGGATGAGCAGTTCTTC; CDR3 protein: CASRRLAGGPRDEQFF
V gene: TRBV19; D gene: TRBD1; J gene: TRBJ2-1; clone size: .; CDR3 DNA: TGTGCCAGTAGTCCGGACAGGGGTAGGGGTGAGCAGTTCTTC; CDR3 protein: CASSPDRGRGEQFF